The 17 T cell receptor beta chains below were found in one sample sequenced in a study of tumour-infiltrating T cells in Burkitt lymphoma. Assay used: immunoSEQ multiplex PCR; TCRdb lists only in-frame clones, some missing. The top ten clones hold roughly 13% of a sample with under 5,500 clones, around 80% of them seen once. The specimen sequenced was tumor tissue. The receptors come from a human donor with diffuse large B-cell lymphoma. Some clones in this sample may be carry-over from other donors' samples.

The chain carries TRBV5-7 and TRBJ1-1; 7 bases agree with TRBD1. TRBV5-7 counts as an open reading frame of uncertain function. The CDR3 covers 15 residues. The V gene end was trimmed by 1 base and the J gene end by 1 base; junction bases not matched to a gene: 4. The CDR3 DNA reads TGTGCCAGCAGCTTGCCAGGGGGGGGGAACACTGAAGCTTTCTTT. The encoded protein is CASSLPGGGNTEAFF.

This chain connects TRBV2 to TRBJ2-7, with 12 bases identical to TRBD1. Germline CDR1 SNHLY, CDR2 FYNNEI. With 5 bases clipped from V and 5 bases from J, the junction kept 7 bases outside the gene matches. CDR3 length equals 15 residues. CDR3 in DNA: TGTGCCAGCAGTCGGGGACAGGGGGCTGTTGACGAGCAGTACTTC. Translated: CASSRGQGAVDEQYF.

The chain has TRBV18 and TRBJ1-5, with D tentatively TRBD1 (5 bases). The CDR3 totals 14 residues. The germline V gene encodes CDR1 KGHSH and CDR2 LQKENI. Trimming left V 3 bases short and J 6 bases short, with 12 bases between. The CDR3 nucleotides are TGTGCCAGCTCACCGGGGGTAAGGAGTCAGCCCCAGCATTTT. This translates into CASSPGVRSQPQHF.

V and J are TRBV6-4 and TRBJ2-2, with 9 bases fitting TRBD1. V lost 5 bases to trimming and J lost 7 bases; unmatched junction nucleotides: 8. This CDR3 is built from 15 residues. The germline V gene has CDR1 MRHNA and CDR2 SNTAGT. The CDR3 DNA follows: TGTGCCAGCAGTCCCTCGACAGGGGGTCGCGGGGAGCTGTTTTTT. Encoded protein: CASSPSTGGRGELFF.

The chain has TRBV19 and TRBJ2-1, with D hard to call. This CDR3 region has 14 residues. CDR1 is LNHDA and CDR2 is SQIVND in the germline V gene (reference sequence). V lost 1 base and J lost 2, with 6 bases in between. The CDR3, as DNA: TGTGCCAGTAGTATAGCGTCAGCCTACAATGAGCAGTTCTTC. It translates to CASSIASAYNEQFF.

J is TRBJ2-1 and V is TRBV5-4; D not resolved. Deletions cut 4 bases from V and 7 bases from J, with 6 bases between. The CDR3 runs 11 residues. CDR1 is SGHNT and CDR2 is YYREEE in the germline V gene (reference sequence). The CDR3 nucleotides are TGTGCCAGCAGCCTCATTAATGAGCAGTTCTTC. It yields the protein CASSLINEQFF.

The chain joins TRBV6-5 to TRBJ2-5, with TRBD2 identical over 10 bases. Losses at the gene ends were 6 bases for V and 5 bases for J; bases not matched to a gene: 6. Germline V CDR1 and CDR2: MNHEY, SVGAGI. The CDR3 loop spans 14 amino acids. CDR3 region: CASRPSGRGETQYF. DNA of the CDR3: TGTGCCAGCAGACCCAGCGGGAGGGGGGAGACCCAGTACTTC.

J is TRBJ2-1 and V is TRBV2; the match to TRBD2 covers 11 bases. Trimming removed 0 bases from V and 7 bases from J; junction bases left unmatched: 5. The CDR3 totals 16 residues. Germline loops: CDR1 SNHLY, CDR2 FYNNEI. The CDR3 loop is CASSEAVTSGRNEQFF. CDR3 bases: TGTGCCAGCAGTGAAGCCGTAACTAGCGGGAGAAATGAGCAGTTCTTC.

In its sample, this clone was seen once. The V and J genes are TRBV27 and TRBJ2-5; 11 bases agree with TRBD2. CDR1 and CDR2 from the germline V gene are MNHEY and SMNVEV (reference sequence). Trimming cost V 6 bases and J 4 bases; bases outside gene matches: 4. The CDR3 has 14 residues. The CDR3 coding sequence is TGTGCCAGCAGCCATCTAGCGGGAGGAGAGACCCAGTACTTC. Amino acid sequence: CASSHLAGGETQYF.

This chain uses TRBV4-1 with TRBJ2-7; 7 nucleotides line up with TRBD2. J gave up 7 bases and V 0 bases, and 3 bases lay outside the gene matches. This CDR3 has 13 residues. Germline V gives CDR1 MGHRA, CDR2 YSYEKL. The chain's CDR3 is CASSQETSSEQYF. The CDR3 nucleotides read TGCGCCAGCAGCCAAGAGACTAGCTCAGAGCAGTACTTC.

V gene TRBV19 combines with J gene TRBJ1-1; D is undetermined. This CDR3 has 13 amino acids. CDR1 is LNHDA, CDR2 SQIVND, per germline (reference sequence). The V gene lost 6 bases and the J gene lost 6 bases, with 14 bases spanning the gap. The CDR3 spells CASSLSWASEAFF. The CDR3 DNA reads TGTGCCAGTAGCCTCAGTTGGGCGTCTGAAGCTTTCTTT.

J is TRBJ2-7 and V is TRBV19; 7 nucleotides agree with TRBD1. J gave up 5 bases and V 6 bases, and 16 bases lay outside the gene matches. The CDR3 runs to 16 residues. Germline CDR1 and CDR2: LNHDA and SQIVND (reference sequence). The CDR3 region has the DNA TGTGCCAGTAGCGACGTGGTAGTACAGGGGACCCACGAGCAGTACTTC. Protein sequence: CASSDVVVQGTHEQYF. The whole variable domain, remainder taken from reference TRBV19 and TRBJ2-7, is DGGITQSPKYLFRKEGQNVTLSCEQNLNHDAMYWYRQDPGQGLRLIYYSQIVNDFQKGDIAEGYSVSREKKESFPLTVTSAQKNPTAFYLCASSDVVVQGTHEQYFGPGTRLTVT.

This clone appeared a single time. The V call is TRBV4-1, the J call TRBJ2-1; D might be TRBD1 (8 bases). CDR3 length: 15 residues. In germline, CDR1 is MGHRA, CDR2 YSYEKL. V lost 6 bases to trimming and J lost 4 bases, with 16 bases between them. CDR3 region: CASSADRGLYNEQFF. Written as DNA, the CDR3 is TGCGCCAGCAGTGCCGACAGGGGACTATACAATGAGCAGTTCTTC.

The chain carries TRBV25-1 and TRBJ2-5; 7 nucleotides agree with TRBD2. The CDR3 loop spans 14 amino acids. J lost 5 bases, V lost 4 bases, and 7 bases had no gene match. The germline CDR1 and CDR2 sequences are MGHDK and SYGVNS. CDR3 bases: TGTGCCAGCAGTGTCGGACTAGGAGGGGAGACCCAGTACTTC. Amino acids: CASSVGLGGETQYF.

The chain recombines TRBV5-1 with TRBJ2-1, with TRBD2 identical over 9 bases. V dropped 5 bases and J dropped 6; count of bases not matched to a gene: 9. The CDR3 contains 15 residues. The germline V gene encodes CDR1 SGHRS and CDR2 YFSETQ. In DNA form, the CDR3 reads TGCGCCAGCAGTAGTGGGACTAGCACGTCCAATGAGCAGTTCTTC. Translating gives CASSSGTSTSNEQFF.

The CDR3 sequence: CASKVNTEAFF. The CDR3 nucleotides read TGTGCCAGCAAGGTGAACACTGAAGCTTTCTTT. The rearrangement uses TRBV2 and TRBJ1-1; D not resolved. This CDR3 is built from 11 residues. V dropped 7 bases and J dropped 0 bases, with 3 bases sitting between them. CDR1 and CDR2 (germline): SNHLY, FYNNEI. The variable domain in full, completed from reference TRBV2 and TRBJ1-1, reads EPEVTQTPSHQVTQMGQEVILRCVPISNHLYFYWYRQILGQKVEFLVSFYNNEISEKSEIFDDQFSVERPDGSNFTLKIRSTKLEDSAMYFCASKVNTEAFFGQGTRLTVV.

V is TRBV5-8 and J is TRBJ1-5; no reliable D call. The germline V gene has CDR1 SGHTS and CDR2 YDEGEE. The CDR3 contains 14 residues. V was clipped by 2 bases and J by 3 bases, with 9 bases between them. In nucleotides, the CDR3 is TGTGCCAGCAGCTTCCCGGGAAACAATCAGCCCCAGCATTTT. It codes for CASSFPGNNQPQHF.